A single sample gave rise to the 7 T cell receptor beta chains below, sequenced in a study of OX40 agonist ivuxolimab in advanced cancers. Using immunoSEQ multiplex PCR, the repertoire was profiled, and TCRdb retains in-frame clones only, with some absent. The sample records about 54,000 clones, roughly 90% being singletons. The source was CD4+ or CD8+ T cells sorted from blood, collected in a trial of the OX40 agonist ivuxolimab. The receptors derive from an adult with an advanced solid tumor such as melanoma, head and neck, liver or kidney cancer.

V is TRBV7-9 and J is TRBJ1-1; no definite D call. V dropped 1 base and J dropped 5 bases, with 8 bases sitting between them. Germline CDR1 reads SEHNR; CDR2 reads FQNEAQ (reference sequence). The length of the CDR3 is 13 residues. The CDR3 DNA reads TGTGCCAGCAGCTTAGAGTCTAGGACTGAAGCTTTCTTT. Its protein is CASSLESRTEAFF.

This clone was counted only a few times. This CDR3 is CASSRTGGTHEQYF. The CDR3 nucleotides read TGCGCCAGCAGCCGGACAGGGGGGACACACGAGCAGTACTTC. The chain carries TRBV5-1 and TRBJ2-7, with TRBD1 identical over 10 bases. This CDR3 is built from 14 residues. Losses at the gene ends were 4 bases for V and 5 bases for J; bases not matched to a gene: 6. Germline lookup yields CDR1 SGHRS and CDR2 YFSETQ.

The chain is built from TRBV15 and TRBJ2-1; D remains unclear. CDR3 length equals 16 residues. V lost 5 bases and J 0 bases, leaving 14 bases between the germline ends. The germline gives CDR1 LNHNV, CDR2 YYDKDF (reference sequence). CDR3: CATSGRTASSYNEQFF. The CDR3 nucleotides are TGTGCCACCAGCGGCCGGACCGCTAGCTCCTACAATGAGCAGTTCTTC.

This chain joins TRBV5-1 and TRBJ1-6, with 7 bases matching TRBD1. The V gene end was trimmed by 4 bases and the J gene end by 6 bases; junction bases not matched to a gene: 4. The germline V gene encodes CDR1 SGHRS and CDR2 YFSETQ. The CDR3 totals 14 residues. In DNA form, the CDR3 reads TGCGCCAGCAGCCGGGGACAGCCTAATTCACCCCTCCACTTT. Protein sequence: CASSRGQPNSPLHF.

V gene TRBV2 combines with J gene TRBJ1-5; D is uncertain. Germline loops: CDR1 SNHLY, CDR2 FYNNEI. V gave up 1 base and J gave up 0 bases, with 4 bases separating them. CDR3 length: 14 amino acids. The DNA for the CDR3 is TGTGCCAGCAGTGAAGTCTATAGCAATCAGCCCCAGCATTTT. As protein: CASSEVYSNQPQHF.

The V call is TRBV5-1, the J call TRBJ1-1; D remains ambiguous. V gave up 1 base and J gave up 7 bases, with 11 bases separating them. Germline CDR1 SGHRS, CDR2 YFSETQ. There are 13 residues in the CDR3. CDR3 DNA sequence: TGCGCCAGCAGCTTGTTACCAGATCTTGAAGCTTTCTTT. Translating it yields CASSLLPDLEAFF.

V is TRBV18 and J is TRBJ2-4; TRBD2 might be the D (6 bases). The CDR3 runs 13 residues. Germline CDR1 KGHSH, CDR2 LQKENI. V shed 2 bases and J shed 8 bases, with 10 bases lying between them. Here the CDR3 reads CASSPNGGDIQYF. The CDR3 DNA follows: TGTGCCAGCTCACCAAACGGCGGGGACATTCAGTACTTC.